A single sample is the source of the 5 T cell receptor beta chains below, sequenced in a study of T cell repertoires in cytomegalovirus infection. Their antigens are not known. TCRdb re-analysed the reads in MiXCR, keeping a single row per CDR3 protein. The sample records about 920,000 distinct CDR3 sequences, about 33% being singletons. Sequenced here: cultured CD8+ T cells from PBMCs, sampled from culture after CMV antigen stimulation. The origin of the receptors is a human donor in good health (CMV status not recorded). Some clones in this sample may be carry-over from other donors' samples.

On this clonotype itself: This may be a read error: a much more frequent sequence differs by one nucleotide. V gene TRBV7-8 combines with J gene TRBJ2-3; 8 nucleotides match TRBD2. The V segment lost 1 base and the J segment 5 bases; nucleotides outside the gene matches: 8. The V gene's germline CDR1 is SGHVS and CDR2 FQNEAQ. CDR3 length: 16 residues. The CDR3 loop reads CASSLECGGRGDTQYF. CDR3 bases: TGTGCCAGCAGCTTAGAATGCGGGGGGCGGGGAGATACGCAGTATTTT.

There are a few counts of this clonotype. The junction departs from the called germline gene at one end, perhaps through a read error. The chain joins TRBV7-8 to TRBJ1-1; 9 positions match TRBD1. CDR1 and CDR2 from the germline V gene are SGHVS and FQNEAQ. This CDR3 comprises 16 residues. CDR3 DNA sequence: TGTGCCAGCAGCTTAGCAATGGGACAGGGAGCCTCTGGGGACTTTTTT. It yields the protein CASSLAMGQGASGDFF.

The chain combines TRBV7-9 with TRBJ2-1; D is ambiguous. V was cut by 1 base and J by 9 bases, with 16 bases left in between. The CDR3 sequence is 15 residues long. CDR1 and CDR2 (germline): SEHNR, FQNEAQ (reference sequence). This CDR3 reads CASSLGYGHSGEQFF. CDR3 nucleotide sequence: TGTGCCAGCAGCTTAGGATATGGTCATTCCGGTGAGCAGTTCTTC.

This clonotype was detected only a few times. The rearrangement uses TRBV27 and TRBJ1-1, with D tentatively TRBD1 (5 bases). There are 15 residues in the CDR3. Germline V gene lookup returns CDR1 MNHEY and CDR2 SMNVEV (reference sequence). Trimming pared 6 bases from V and 6 bases from J, leaving 20 bases between. CDR3 coding DNA: TGTGCCAGCAGACTATACTTCGGGGGGAGGGCTGAAGCTTTCTTT. Its protein is CASRLYFGGRAEAFF.

Concerning this clonotype itself: This may be a read error, as it is one base from a much larger clone. V is TRBV4-3 and J is TRBJ2-1; no reliable D call. Between the trimmed V and J ends, which lost 4 bases and 7 bases, there was a span of 14 bases. The CDR3 consists of 14 residues. The V gene's germline CDR1 is LGHNA and CDR2 YSLEER. The CDR3 protein is CASSPTPIQNEQFF. In DNA form, the CDR3 reads TGCGCCAGCAGCCCCACGCCAATTCAAAATGAGCAGTTCTTC.